The clone carrying this T cell receptor (beta chain) occurred a few times. Its cognate antigen is unknown. As TCR cDNA was made by 5'RACE template switching, a universal primer site and UMIs were added. TCRdb analysed the 5' RACE reads with MiXCR anew, one entry per CDR3 protein. The sample yields hundreds of thousands of distinct CDR3 sequences, 8.7% seen once. These data originate in a study of T cells after yellow fever vaccination. Study observations and caveats: Most clones from primary vaccination resurfaced after the booster (about 95% CD4, over 75% CD8).

Germline CDR1 MNHNS, CDR2 SASEGT. The CDR3 is 13 amino acids. Germline trimming cut 5 bases from V and 12 bases from J; bases unmatched to any gene: 7. This sample comprised PBMCs, obtained on the day of the first yellow fever vaccination. The chain couples TRBV6-1 to TRBJ2-6, with 7 bases matching TRBD1. This clonotype originated in a man between 18 and 35 years old who received the YFV17D yellow fever vaccine. As DNA, the CDR3 is TGTGCCAGCAGTCCTATACAGGGGAGCGTCCTGACTTTC. It specifies CASSPIQGSVLTF.